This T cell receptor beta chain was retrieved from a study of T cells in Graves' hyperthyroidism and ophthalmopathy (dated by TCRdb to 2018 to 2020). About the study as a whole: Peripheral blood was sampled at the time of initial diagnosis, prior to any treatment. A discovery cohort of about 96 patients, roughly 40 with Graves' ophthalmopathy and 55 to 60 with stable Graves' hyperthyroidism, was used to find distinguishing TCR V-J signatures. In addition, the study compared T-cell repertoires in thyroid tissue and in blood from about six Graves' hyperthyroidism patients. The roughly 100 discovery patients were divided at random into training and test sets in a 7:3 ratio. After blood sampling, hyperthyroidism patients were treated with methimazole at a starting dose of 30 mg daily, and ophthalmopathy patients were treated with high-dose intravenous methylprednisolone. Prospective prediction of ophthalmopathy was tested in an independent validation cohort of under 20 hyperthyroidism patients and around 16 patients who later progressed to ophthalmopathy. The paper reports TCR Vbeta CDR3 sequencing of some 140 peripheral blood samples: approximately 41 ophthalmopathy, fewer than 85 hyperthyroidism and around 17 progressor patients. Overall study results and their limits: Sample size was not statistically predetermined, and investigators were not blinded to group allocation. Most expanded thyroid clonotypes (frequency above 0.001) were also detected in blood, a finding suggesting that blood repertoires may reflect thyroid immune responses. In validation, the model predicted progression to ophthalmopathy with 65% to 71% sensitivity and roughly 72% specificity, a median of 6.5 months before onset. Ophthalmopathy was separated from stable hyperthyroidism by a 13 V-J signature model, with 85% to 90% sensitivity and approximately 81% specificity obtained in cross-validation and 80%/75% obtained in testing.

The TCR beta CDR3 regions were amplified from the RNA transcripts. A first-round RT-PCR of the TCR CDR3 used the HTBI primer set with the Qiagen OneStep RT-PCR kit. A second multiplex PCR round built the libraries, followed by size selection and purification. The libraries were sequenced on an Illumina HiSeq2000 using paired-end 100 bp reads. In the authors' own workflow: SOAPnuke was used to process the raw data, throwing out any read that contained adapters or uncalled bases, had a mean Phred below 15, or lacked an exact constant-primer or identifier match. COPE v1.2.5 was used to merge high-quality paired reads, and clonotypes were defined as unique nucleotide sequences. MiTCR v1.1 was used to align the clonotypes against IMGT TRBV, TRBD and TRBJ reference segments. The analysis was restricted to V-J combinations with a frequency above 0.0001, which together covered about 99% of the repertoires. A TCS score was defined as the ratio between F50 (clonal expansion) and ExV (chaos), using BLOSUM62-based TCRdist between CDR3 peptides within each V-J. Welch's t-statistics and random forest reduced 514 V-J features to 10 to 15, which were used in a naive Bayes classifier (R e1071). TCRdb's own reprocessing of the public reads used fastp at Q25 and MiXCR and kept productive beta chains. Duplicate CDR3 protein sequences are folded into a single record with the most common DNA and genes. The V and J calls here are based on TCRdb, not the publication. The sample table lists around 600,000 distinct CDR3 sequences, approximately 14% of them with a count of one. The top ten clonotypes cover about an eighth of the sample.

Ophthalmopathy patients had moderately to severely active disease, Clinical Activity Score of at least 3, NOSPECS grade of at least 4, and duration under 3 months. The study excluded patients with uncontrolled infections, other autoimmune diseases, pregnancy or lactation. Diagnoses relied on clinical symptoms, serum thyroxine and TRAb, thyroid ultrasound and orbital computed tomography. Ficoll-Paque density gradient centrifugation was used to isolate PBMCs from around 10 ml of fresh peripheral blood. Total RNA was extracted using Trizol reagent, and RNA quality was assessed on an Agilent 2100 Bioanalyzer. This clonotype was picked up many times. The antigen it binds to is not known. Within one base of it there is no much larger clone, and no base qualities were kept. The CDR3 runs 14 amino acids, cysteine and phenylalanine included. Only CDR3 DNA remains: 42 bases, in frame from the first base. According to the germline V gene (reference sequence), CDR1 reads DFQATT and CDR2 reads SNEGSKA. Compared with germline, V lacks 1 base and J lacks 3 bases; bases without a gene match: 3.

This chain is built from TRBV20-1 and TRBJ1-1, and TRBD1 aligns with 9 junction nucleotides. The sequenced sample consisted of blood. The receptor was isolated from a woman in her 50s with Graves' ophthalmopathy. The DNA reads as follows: TGCAGTGCTAGAGGGTGGACAGGGGACACTGAAGCTTTCTTT. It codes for CSARGWTGDTEAFF.